This T cell receptor (beta chain) stems from a study of early stage breast cancer tumors. Overall study context: ER+/PR+/HER2- status applied to about 70% of the 16 invasive breast tumors.

The protocol was immunoSEQ multiplex PCR, while the TCRdb copy is restricted to in-frame clones and leaves out a portion. This sample has 13,000 to 15,000 clones; 65% to 85% occur once, and the top ten carry 4% to 5.5%. Study-wide findings and caveats: Enriched TCRB sequences shared across patients were mostly commonly generated sequences.

This clone has just a few counts. Its antigen is as yet unknown. The length of the CDR3 is 14 residues. Germline V gene sequence: CDR1 SNHLY, CDR2 FYNNEI. The V end lost 3 bases, the J end lost 0 bases, and 6 bases lay between the germline ends. This normal breast sample came from a site about 1.8-4.5 cm away from the tumor. Sequencing was performed on normal breast tissue next to the tumor. The V gene is TRBV2, the J gene TRBJ2-1, with D possibly TRBD1 on 6 matching bases. The TCR sequence derives from a person aged 25 to 45 with breast cancer. The CDR3 DNA reads as TGTGCCAGCAGTGAGGACAGCTCCTACAATGAGCAGTTCTTC. It specifies CASSEDSSYNEQFF.